These 9 T cell receptor beta chains came from one sample sequenced in a study of vaccination and CD4 T cells after COVID-19. No cognate antigen is known for these TCRs. Time point of the sample: late sampling 161 to 241 days after vaccination in a few convalescent patients. Treatment indicated: roughly ten-day PBMC culture with coronavirus spike peptide pools or control peptides (ViraFEST assay). Sequencing of DNA taken from cultured CD4+ T cells relied on the Oncomine TCR Beta short-read assay. TCRdb reanalysed the PCR reads using MiXCR and keeps one entry per CDR3 protein. The data hold tens of thousands of distinct CDR3 sequences, with about a third observed a single time. Sequenced here: CD4+ T cells from blood, cultured in vitro, sampled about 7 months after SARS-CoV-2 vaccination. Every receptor here comes from a human donor who had recovered from COVID-19.

This chain links TRBV6-1 with TRBJ2-1; TRBD2 matches at 7 bases. The CDR3 has 14 amino acids. Germline V lookup: CDR1 MNHNS, CDR2 SASEGT. V trimming: 5 bases; J trimming: 9 bases; junction bases outside the gene matches: 10. CDR3 sequence: CASSQGGPKGEQFF. In DNA, the CDR3 is TGTGCCAGCAGTCAGGGAGGGCCAAAGGGTGAGCAGTTCTTC.

The genes are TRBV20-1 and TRBJ2-7; 15 bases map to TRBD2. Trimming removed 1 base from V and 3 bases from J; junction bases left unmatched: 4. The CDR3 sequence is 16 residues long. CDR1 DFQATT and CDR2 SNEGSKA come from the germline V gene (reference sequence). As DNA, the CDR3 is TGCAGTGCTAGAGGGACTAGCGGGAGGGCGGGCTACGAGCAGTACTTC. Translation gives CSARGTSGRAGYEQYF.

This clonotype was observed a few times. The chain has TRBV27 and TRBJ2-5, with D maybe TRBD2 (5 bases). Trimming pared 5 bases from V and 5 bases from J, leaving 12 bases between. Germline V gives CDR1 MNHEY, CDR2 SMNVEV (reference sequence). The CDR3 length is 13 residues. The CDR3 here is CASSPLGPETQYF. The CDR3 DNA reads as TGTGCCAGCAGTCCACTAGGTCCCGAGACCCAGTACTTC.

This clonotype has more than one count but fewer than ten. This chain connects TRBV6-1 to TRBJ1-6; maybe TRBD1 (5 bases). The V gene's germline CDR1 is MNHNS and CDR2 SASEGT. The CDR3 consists of 13 residues. For the CDR3, the DNA is TGTGCAGGCGGCAGGGAACTACATTCACCCCTCCACTTT. Amino acids: CAGGRELHSPLHF.

This chain links TRBV7-8 with TRBJ2-7, with D maybe TRBD2 (6 bases). Trimming removed 4 bases at V and 12 bases at J, with 22 bases between. CDR1 and CDR2 (germline): SGHVS, FQNEAQ. The CDR3 consists of 14 residues. The CDR3 DNA reads TGTGCCAGCAGCTCAAACCGGGACTCCTCTTTCGTGTACTTC. It encodes CASSSNRDSSFVYF.

In this sample, this clonotype is medium-sized. The V call is TRBV15, the J call TRBJ2-5; D gene ambiguous. V lost 3 bases, J lost 5 bases, and 4 bases lay in between. CDR3 size: 11 residues. CDR1 and CDR2 (germline): LNHNV, YYDKDF (reference sequence). CDR3 in DNA: TGTGCCACCAGCAGTGGGGAGACCCAGTACTTC. Translating gives CATSSGETQYF.

This clonotype was seen a few times. The chain combines TRBV27 with TRBJ2-5, with D perhaps matching TRBD2 (5 bases). Trimming left V 3 bases short and J 5 bases short, with 13 bases between. The CDR3 has 14 amino acids. Germline CDR1 MNHEY, CDR2 SMNVEV (reference sequence). The CDR3: CASSLSRVGETQYF. For the CDR3, the DNA is TGTGCCAGCAGTTTGTCGAGGGTTGGGGAGACCCAGTACTTC.

The rearrangement joins TRBV19 to TRBJ2-7, with D tentatively TRBD2 (5 bases). Trimming left V 3 bases short and J 3 bases short, with 12 bases between. Germline CDR1 reads LNHDA; CDR2 reads SQIVND (reference sequence). This CDR3 contains 14 residues. For the CDR3, the DNA is TGTGCCAGTAGTATGCGGGTAGAAGACTACGAGCAGTACTTC. Translating gives CASSMRVEDYEQYF.

The chain recombines TRBV20-1 with TRBJ1-1; 9 bases are a match to TRBD1. The CDR3 length is 13 residues. V lost 1 base, J lost 7 bases, and 4 bases stayed unmatched. Germline CDR1 is DFQATT and CDR2 is SNEGSKA (reference sequence). CDR3 nucleotides: TGCAGTGCTAGAGGGACAGGGGCGGGTGAAGCTTTCTTT. Amino acids: CSARGTGAGEAFF.